Following are 9 T cell receptor beta chains from one sample sequenced in a study of blood T cells in healthy people across ages. A J-beta primer mix and a sample-barcoded 5' primer were used in a second PCR of about 7 to 12 cycles. TCRdb redid the calling of the 5' RACE reads with MiXCR, one entry per CDR3 protein. The table lists around 800,000 distinct CDR3 sequences, roughly 44% of them singletons. Sequencing input: blood. Receptor source: a man aged 55-75 years in good health.

This rearrangement joins TRBV7-6 to TRBJ2-5; D is uncertain. Germline V gene data show CDR1 as SGHVS and CDR2 as FNYEAQ. The CDR3 is 13 amino acids. The V end was cut by 3 bases, the J end by 3 bases, with 8 bases between. CDR3: CASSFEEEETQYF. The DNA for the CDR3 is TGTGCCAGCAGCTTTGAGGAAGAAGAGACCCAGTACTTC.

Comment on this clonotype: A much larger clone lies one base from this, so it may be a read error. The rearrangement joins TRBV2 to TRBJ2-3; unclear D gene. Germline assignment: CDR1 SNHLY and CDR2 FYNNEI. This CDR3 region has 14 residues. The CDR3 nucleotides read TGTGCCAGCAGTGACCAACAGAGCACAGATATGCAGTATTTT. It translates to CASSDQQSTDMQYF.

As for this clonotype: One end of the junction is discordant with germline, which a read error may explain. V gene TRBV4-3 combines with J gene TRBJ2-4; no reliable D call. The J call may not be correct, given that the DNA end is closer to TRBJ2-5. Per germline, CDR1 LGHNA and CDR2 YSLEER. This CDR3 has 14 residues. The CDR3 region has the DNA TGCGCCAGCAACCAAGATTCAAGTGGAGAGACCCAGTACTTC. The encoded protein is CASNQDSSGETQYF.

This clonotype came up a few times. This sequence joins TRBV28 and TRBJ2-5, with no clear D. The end of the DNA aligns better with TRBJ2-7, so the J call may be wrong. Germline V gives CDR1 MDHEN, CDR2 SYDVKM. CDR3 length equals 16 residues. CDR3 DNA sequence: TGTGCCAGCAGTTTATGGAGTCAGATTCACATCTACGAGCAGTACTTC. Its protein is CASSLWSQIHIYEQYF.

The chain carries TRBV25-1 and TRBJ2-5; 8 bases are a match to TRBD1. J lost 1 base, V lost 8 bases, and 6 bases had no gene match. Germline CDR1 reads MGHDK; CDR2 reads SYGVNS. This CDR3 spans 14 amino acids. The CDR3 DNA reads as TGTGCCAGCCGCGTGGACAGGGCCCAAGAGACCCAGTACTTC. Its translation is CASRVDRAQETQYF. Using reference TRBV25-1 and TRBJ2-5 for the parts outside the CDR3, the full variable domain is EADIYQTPRYLVIGTGKKITLECSQTMGHDKMYWYQQDPGMELHLIHYSYGVNSTEKGDLSSESTVSRIRTEHFPLTLESARPSHTSQYLCASRVDRAQETQYFGPGTRLLVL.

This clonotype was seen a handful of times. The chain employs TRBV7-9 and TRBJ2-5, with D uncertain. The J call may be faulty, since TRBJ2-7 better matches the DNA end. Germline CDR1 SEHNR, CDR2 FQNEAQ (reference sequence). The CDR3 loop spans 14 amino acids. CDR3 sequence reads: CASSLYADGDEQYF. The CDR3 DNA sequence: TGTGCCAGCAGCTTATACGCGGACGGTGACGAGCAGTACTTC.

The chain carries TRBV7-2 and TRBJ2-4; no clear D gene. The better agreement between TRBJ2-5 and the DNA end casts doubt on the J call. In germline, CDR1 is SGHTA, CDR2 FQGNSA. This CDR3 region has 15 residues. This CDR3 reads CTSSLQVASGETQYF. CDR3 coding DNA: TGTACCAGCAGCTTACAAGTGGCTAGTGGAGAGACCCAGTACTTC.

On this clonotype: A much larger clone is a single base away; this may be a read error. The chain carries TRBV7-2 and TRBJ1-6; D gene unclear. The CDR3 length is 15 residues. Germline V lookup: CDR1 SGHTA, CDR2 FQGNSA. The CDR3 DNA follows: TGTGCCGGCAGCTTCTCGGGCCCCAATAATTCACCCCTCCACTTT. Its translation: CAGSFSGPNNSPLHF.

This clonotype was recorded once. J is TRBJ1-6 and V is TRBV11-1; tentatively, D is TRBD1 (6 bases). CDR1 is SGHAT and CDR2 is FQDESV in the germline V gene (reference sequence). CDR3 length: 14 amino acids. Trimming shortened V by 5 bases and J by 10 bases, and 15 bases separated the two germline ends. CDR3 coding DNA: TGTGCCAGCAGCCTTCACAGGGTGGGCTCACCCCTCCACTTT. Residues: CASSLHRVGSPLHF. The full variable domain, with the rest looked up from reference TRBV11-1 and TRBJ1-6, is EAEVAQSPRYKITEKSQAVAFWCDPISGHATLYWYRQILGQGPELLVQFQDESVVDDSQLPKDRFSAERLKGVDSTLKIQPAELGDSAMYLCASSLHRVGSPLHFGNGTRLTVT.